This T cell receptor (beta chain) stems from a study of T cell repertoires in cytomegalovirus infection. Study summary: The study used recently identified HLA-C-restricted and well-studied HLA-B-restricted CMV epitopes. General study findings and limits: The ex vivo response was dominated by HLA-C-restricted CMV-specific TCR beta clonotypes. Frequencies of public TCR beta families were cumulated, and this identified carriers of CMV plus the relevant HLA.

A single record per CDR3 protein comes from TCRdb applying MiXCR to the reads. The data contain about 280,000 distinct CDR3 sequences, about 20% of them singletons. Trimming stripped 5 bases from V and 0 bases from J, with 20 bases between. Germline lookup yields CDR1 SGHVS and CDR2 FQNEAQ. The CDR3 extends over 18 amino acids. About this clonotype itself: The antigen remains unidentified.

This TCR was sampled from a human donor in good health (CMV status not recorded). Some clones in this sample may be carry-over from other donors' samples. This chain links TRBV7-8 with TRBJ1-3; D possibly corresponds to TRBD1 (5 bases). The sample here was cultured PBMCs, taken from culture after CMV antigen stimulation. CDR3 sequence (DNA): TGTGCCAGCAGCCCCAGGGTCCGATTAGAGGTCTCTGGAAACACCATATATTTT. Its protein is CASSPRVRLEVSGNTIYF.